This TCR beta chain was sequenced during a study of T cells in localized non-small cell lung cancer. The method was immunoSEQ multiplex PCR; TCRdb's version includes in-frame clones alone and lacks a portion of them. The repertoire holds about 31,000 clones, 88% seen once, with less than 5% in the top ten. The CDR3 contains 15 residues. V shed 2 bases and J shed 8 bases, with 19 bases lying between them. Overall study results and limits: Of the tissues analyzed, uninvolved adjacent lung showed maximal T cell clonality, greater than tumor. Of the top 100 tumor clones, median about 53 were in adjacent lung, around 28 among its top 100. The study linked higher blood T cell density to longer overall survival. One tumor region alone was sequenced, and heterogeneity therefore remains possible.

About this clone itself: Its antigen is unidentified.

The input for sequencing was peripheral blood mononuclear cells, taken before any cancer treatment. The gene calls are TRBV23-1 and TRBJ2-7; possible D gene TRBD1, 5 bases. TRBV23-1 is an ORF; its function is uncertain. This sequence originates from a woman aged 40 to 75 with stage III lung adenocarcinoma. The CDR3 reads CASSQRAGFNAKQYF. The DNA of the CDR3 is TGCGCCAGCAGTCAAAGAGCAGGGTTTAACGCCAAGCAGTACTTC.